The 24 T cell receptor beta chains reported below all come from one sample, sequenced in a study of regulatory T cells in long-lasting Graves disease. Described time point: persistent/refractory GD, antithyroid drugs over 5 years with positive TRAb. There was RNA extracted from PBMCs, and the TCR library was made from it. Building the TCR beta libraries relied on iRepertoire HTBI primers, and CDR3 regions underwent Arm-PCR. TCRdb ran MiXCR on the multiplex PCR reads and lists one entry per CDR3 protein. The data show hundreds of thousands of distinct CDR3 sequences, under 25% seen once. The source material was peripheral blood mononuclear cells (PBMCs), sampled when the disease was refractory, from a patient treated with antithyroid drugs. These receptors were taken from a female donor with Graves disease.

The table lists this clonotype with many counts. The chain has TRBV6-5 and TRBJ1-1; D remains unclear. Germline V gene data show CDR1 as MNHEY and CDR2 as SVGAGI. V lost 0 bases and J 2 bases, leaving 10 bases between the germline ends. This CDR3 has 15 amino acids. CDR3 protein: CASSYSFWGNTEAFF. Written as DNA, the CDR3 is TGTGCCAGCAGTTACTCGTTCTGGGGTAACACTGAAGCTTTCTTT.

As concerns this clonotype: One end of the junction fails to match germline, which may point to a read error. The CDR3, as DNA: TGCAGCGTTGAACCTCAGGGGGCTTACTCCAACGAGCAGTACTTC. Amino acid sequence: CSVEPQGAYSNEQYF. The rearrangement links TRBV29-1 to TRBJ2-7; TRBD1 agrees at 8 bases. Germline V gene sequence: CDR1 SQVTM, CDR2 ANQGSEA. The CDR3 runs 15 residues.

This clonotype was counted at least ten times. The CDR3 is CASSPRGPSGYEQYF. DNA for the CDR3: TGTGCCAGCAGCCCTCGGGGTCCCTCGGGATACGAGCAGTACTTC. The rearrangement uses TRBV11-2 and TRBJ2-7; TRBD2 is a possible D gene (5 bases). The V end lost 5 bases, the J end lost 4 bases, and 18 bases lay between the germline ends. Germline loops: CDR1 SGHAT, CDR2 FQNNGV. The CDR3 contains 15 residues.

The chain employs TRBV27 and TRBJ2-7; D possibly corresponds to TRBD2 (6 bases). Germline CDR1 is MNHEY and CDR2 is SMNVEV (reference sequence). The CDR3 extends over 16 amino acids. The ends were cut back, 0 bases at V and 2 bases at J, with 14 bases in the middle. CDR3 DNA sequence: TGTGCCAGCAGTTTATCGCTCGGACTAAGCCCCTACGAGCAGTACTTC. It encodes CASSLSLGLSPYEQYF.

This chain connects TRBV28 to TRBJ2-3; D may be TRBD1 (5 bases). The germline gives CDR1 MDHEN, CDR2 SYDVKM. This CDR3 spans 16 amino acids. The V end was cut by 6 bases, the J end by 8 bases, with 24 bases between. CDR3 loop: CASSIGVPGPFVTQYF. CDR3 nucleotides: TGTGCCAGCAGCATAGGGGTACCGGGCCCCTTCGTTACGCAGTATTTT. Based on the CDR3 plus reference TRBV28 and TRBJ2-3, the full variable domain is DVKVTQSSRYLVKRTGEKVFLECVQDMDHENMFWYRQDPGLGLRLIYFSYDVKMKEKGDIPEGYSVSREKKERFSLILESASTNQTSMYLCASSIGVPGPFVTQYFGPGTRLTVL.

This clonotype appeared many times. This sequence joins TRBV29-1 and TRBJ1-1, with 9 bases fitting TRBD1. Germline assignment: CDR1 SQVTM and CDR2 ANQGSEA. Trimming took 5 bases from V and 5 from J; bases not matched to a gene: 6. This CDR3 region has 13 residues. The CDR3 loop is CSVQYRGRTEAFF. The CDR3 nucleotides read TGCAGCGTTCAATACAGGGGGCGGACTGAAGCTTTCTTT.

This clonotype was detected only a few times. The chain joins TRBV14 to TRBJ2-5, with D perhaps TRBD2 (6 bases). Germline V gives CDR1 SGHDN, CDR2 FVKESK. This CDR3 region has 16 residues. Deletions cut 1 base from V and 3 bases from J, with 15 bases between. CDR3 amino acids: CASSQGNLGGEETQYF. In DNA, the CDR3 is TGTGCCAGCAGCCAAGGCAATCTTGGAGGGGAAGAGACCCAGTACTTC.

Here the CDR3 reads CAWEGDRGSYEQYF. In DNA, the CDR3 is TGTGCCTGGGAGGGGGACAGGGGGTCCTACGAGCAGTACTTC. The chain employs TRBV30 and TRBJ2-7, with TRBD1 matching over 11 bases. The junction had 4 bases not matched to a gene; V was cut back by 5 bases and J by 1 base. The germline gives CDR1 GTSNPN, CDR2 SVGIG (reference sequence). This CDR3 is built from 14 residues.

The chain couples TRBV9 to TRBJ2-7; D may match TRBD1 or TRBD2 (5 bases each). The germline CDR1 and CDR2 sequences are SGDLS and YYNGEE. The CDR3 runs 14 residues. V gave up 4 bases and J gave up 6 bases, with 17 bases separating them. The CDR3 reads CASSSSPGSLEQYF. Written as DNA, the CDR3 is TGTGCCAGCAGCTCCAGTCCAGGGAGTCTCGAGCAGTACTTC.

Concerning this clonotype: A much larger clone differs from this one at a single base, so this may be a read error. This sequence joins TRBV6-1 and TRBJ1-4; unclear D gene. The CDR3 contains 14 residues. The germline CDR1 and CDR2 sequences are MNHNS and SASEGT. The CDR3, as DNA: TGTGCCAGCAGTGTAAACGGTTTCGGTGAAAATCTGTTTTTT. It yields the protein CASSVNGFGENLFF.

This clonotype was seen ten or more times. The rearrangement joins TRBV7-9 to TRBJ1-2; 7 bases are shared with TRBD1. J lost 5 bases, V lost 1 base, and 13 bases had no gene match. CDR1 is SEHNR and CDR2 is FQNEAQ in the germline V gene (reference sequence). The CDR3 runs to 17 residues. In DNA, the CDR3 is TGTGCCAGCAGCTTAGTCGAGGGGGCACACGAAACTTATGGCTACACCTTC. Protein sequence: CASSLVEGAHETYGYTF. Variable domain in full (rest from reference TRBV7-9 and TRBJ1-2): DTGVSQNPRHKITKRGQNVTFRCDPISEHNRLYWYRQTLGQGPEFLTYFQNEAQLEKSRLLSDRFSAERPKGSFSTLEIQRTEQGDSAMYLCASSLVEGAHETYGYTFGSGTRLTVV.

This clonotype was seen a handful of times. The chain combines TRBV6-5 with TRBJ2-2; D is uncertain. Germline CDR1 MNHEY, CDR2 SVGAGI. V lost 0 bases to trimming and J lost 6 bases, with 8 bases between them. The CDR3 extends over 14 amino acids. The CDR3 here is CASSYSASSGELFF. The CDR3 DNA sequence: TGTGCCAGCAGTTACTCCGCAAGTTCCGGGGAGCTGTTTTTT.

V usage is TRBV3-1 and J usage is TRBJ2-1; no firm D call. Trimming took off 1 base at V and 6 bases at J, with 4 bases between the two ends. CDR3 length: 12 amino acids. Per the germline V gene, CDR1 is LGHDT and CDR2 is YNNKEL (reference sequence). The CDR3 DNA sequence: TGTGCCAGCAGCCAAGTCGCCAATGAGCAGTTCTTC. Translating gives CASSQVANEQFF.

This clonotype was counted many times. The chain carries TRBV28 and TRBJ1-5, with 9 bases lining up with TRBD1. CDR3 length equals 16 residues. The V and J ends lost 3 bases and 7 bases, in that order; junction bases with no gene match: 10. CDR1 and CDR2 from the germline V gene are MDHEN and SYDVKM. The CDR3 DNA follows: TGTGCCAGCAGTTTCTTCTCCGGGACAGGGATCCAGCCCCAGCATTTT. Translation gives CASSFFSGTGIQPQHF.

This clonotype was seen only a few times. CDR3 sequence reads: CSVAWRTEAEAFF. The DNA for the CDR3 is TGCAGCGTTGCCTGGCGGACCGAGGCTGAAGCTTTCTTT. The V gene is TRBV29-1, the J gene TRBJ1-1; no firm D call. Germline V gene sequence: CDR1 SQVTM, CDR2 ANQGSEA. The CDR3 length is 13 residues. Trimming removed 4 bases at V and 6 bases at J, with 15 bases between.

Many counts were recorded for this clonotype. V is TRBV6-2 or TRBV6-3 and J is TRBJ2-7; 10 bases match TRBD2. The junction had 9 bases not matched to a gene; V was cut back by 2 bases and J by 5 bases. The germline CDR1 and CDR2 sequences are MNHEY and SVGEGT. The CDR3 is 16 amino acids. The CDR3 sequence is CASSYGPSGSLHEQYF. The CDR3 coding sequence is TGTGCCAGCAGTTACGGGCCTAGCGGGAGCTTACACGAGCAGTACTTC.

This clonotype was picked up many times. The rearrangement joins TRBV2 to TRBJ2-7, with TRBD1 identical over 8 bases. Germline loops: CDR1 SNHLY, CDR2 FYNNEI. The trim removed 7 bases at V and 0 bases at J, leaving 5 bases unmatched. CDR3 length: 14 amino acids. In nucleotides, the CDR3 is TGTGCCAGCACCCGGACAGGGCCCTCCTACGAGCAGTACTTC. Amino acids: CASTRTGPSYEQYF. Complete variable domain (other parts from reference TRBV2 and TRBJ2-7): EPEVTQTPSHQVTQMGQEVILRCVPISNHLYFYWYRQILGQKVEFLVSFYNNEISEKSEIFDDQFSVERPDGSNFTLKIRSTKLEDSAMYFCASTRTGPSYEQYFGPGTRLTVT.

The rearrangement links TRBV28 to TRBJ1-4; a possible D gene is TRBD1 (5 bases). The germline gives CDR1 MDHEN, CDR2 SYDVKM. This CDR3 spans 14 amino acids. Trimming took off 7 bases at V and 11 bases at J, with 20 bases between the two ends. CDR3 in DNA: TGTGCCAGCAACGGTGGGACGCCCTGGGGGAAACTGTTTTTT. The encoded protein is CASNGGTPWGKLFF.

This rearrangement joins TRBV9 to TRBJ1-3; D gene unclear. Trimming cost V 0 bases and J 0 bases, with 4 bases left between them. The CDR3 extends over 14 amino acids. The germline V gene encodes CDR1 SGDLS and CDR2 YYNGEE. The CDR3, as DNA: TGTGCCAGCAGCGTAGTGAGCTCTGGAAACACCATATATTTT. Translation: CASSVVSSGNTIYF.

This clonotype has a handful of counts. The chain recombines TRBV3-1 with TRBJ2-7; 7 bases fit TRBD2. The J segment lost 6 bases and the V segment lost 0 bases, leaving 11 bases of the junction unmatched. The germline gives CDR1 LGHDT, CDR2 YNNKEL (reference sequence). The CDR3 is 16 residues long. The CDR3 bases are TGTGCCAGCAGCCAAGATCTGGCGGGAGTTCTTGTCGAGCAGTACTTC. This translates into CASSQDLAGVLVEQYF.

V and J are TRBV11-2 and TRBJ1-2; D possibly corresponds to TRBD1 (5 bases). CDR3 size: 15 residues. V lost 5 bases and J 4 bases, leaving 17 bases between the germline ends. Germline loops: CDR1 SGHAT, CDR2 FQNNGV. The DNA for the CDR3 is TGTGCCAGCAGCCCACTGCGGCCAGGGCTCTATGGCTACACCTTC. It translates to CASSPLRPGLYGYTF.

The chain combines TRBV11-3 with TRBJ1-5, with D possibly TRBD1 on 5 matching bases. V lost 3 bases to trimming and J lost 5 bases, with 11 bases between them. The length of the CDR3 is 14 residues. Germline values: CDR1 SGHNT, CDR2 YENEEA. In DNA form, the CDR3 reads TGTGCCAGCAGCTTGCACAGGACGCATCAGCCCCAGCATTTT. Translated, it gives CASSLHRTHQPQHF.

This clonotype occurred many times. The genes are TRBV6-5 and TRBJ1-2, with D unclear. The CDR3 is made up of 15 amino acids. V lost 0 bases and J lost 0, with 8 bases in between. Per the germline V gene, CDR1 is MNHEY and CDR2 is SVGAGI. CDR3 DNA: TGTGCCAGCAGTTACTCCTCACCTCCTAACTATGGCTACACCTTC. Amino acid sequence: CASSYSSPPNYGYTF.

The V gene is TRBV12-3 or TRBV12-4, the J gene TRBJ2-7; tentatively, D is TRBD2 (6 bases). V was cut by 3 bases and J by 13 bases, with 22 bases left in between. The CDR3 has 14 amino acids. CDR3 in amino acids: CASSFPPRVPGVYF. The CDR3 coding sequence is TGTGCCAGCAGTTTCCCCCCGCGGGTTCCGGGGGTCTACTTC.